The 8 T cell receptor beta chains presented below share a single source sample, sequenced in a study of blood T cell repertoires in COVID-19. TCRdb keeps only in-frame clones here, not all; method: immunoSEQ multiplex PCR. In the table there are roughly 45,000 clones, more than 90% of which are singletons. Specimen: peripheral blood. These receptors were obtained from a man in his 70s with active COVID-19.

This sequence joins TRBV7-8 and TRBJ2-5; 7 bases agree with TRBD1. J lost 2 bases, V lost 3 bases, and 12 bases had no gene match. Germline CDR1 is SGHVS and CDR2 is FQNEAQ. CDR3 length: 17 amino acids. In nucleotides, the CDR3 is TGTGCCAGCAGCTTTTTGGGCAACAGGGGAGAACAAGAGACCCAGTACTTC. It specifies CASSFLGNRGEQETQYF.

The chain joins TRBV7-2 to TRBJ2-3; 10 nucleotides line up with TRBD2. This CDR3 has 15 residues. Germline lookup yields CDR1 SGHTA and CDR2 FQGNSA. J lost 6 bases, V lost 3 bases, and 6 bases had no gene match. CDR3 in DNA: TGTGCCAGCAGCTTTCTCGCTAGCGGGAGTGATACGCAGTATTTT. Translated, it gives CASSFLASGSDTQYF.

The chain combines TRBV6-6 with TRBJ2-1; 9 bases match TRBD2. V lost 0 bases, J lost 7 bases, and 1 base stayed unmatched. Per germline, CDR1 MNHNY and CDR2 SVGAGI (reference sequence). The length of the CDR3 is 14 residues. The CDR3 loop reads CASSYSGLANEQFF. The CDR3 nucleotides are TGTGCCAGCAGTTACTCAGGACTAGCGAATGAGCAGTTCTTC.

The rearrangement joins TRBV28 to TRBJ1-6; no clear D. The V end was cut by 2 bases, the J end by 13 bases, with 9 bases between. The CDR3 spans 12 residues. Germline V gene lookup returns CDR1 MDHEN and CDR2 SYDVKM. The CDR3 loop is CASSLGGWPLHF. Written as DNA, the CDR3 is TGTGCCAGCAGTTTAGGAGGGTGGCCCCTCCACTTT.

The rearrangement uses TRBV28 and TRBJ2-3; 9 bases map to TRBD1. The germline CDR1 and CDR2 sequences are MDHEN and SYDVKM. CDR3 size: 12 residues. Trimming removed 10 bases from V and 4 bases from J; junction bases left unmatched: 3. This chain's CDR3 is CATRQGADTQYF. The CDR3 coding sequence is TGTGCCACAAGACAGGGGGCAGATACGCAGTATTTT.

This chain joins TRBV9 and TRBJ2-3, with D uncertain. V dropped 0 bases and J dropped 2 bases, with 10 bases sitting between them. CDR1 is SGDLS and CDR2 is YYNGEE in the germline V gene. This CDR3 is built from 15 residues. The CDR3 nucleotides read TGTGCCAGCAGCGTAGATGACGGGTTCACAGATACGCAGTATTTT. Translation gives CASSVDDGFTDTQYF.

The chain uses TRBV7-9 and TRBJ1-3; 8 positions match TRBD1. This CDR3 contains 16 residues. After removal of 7 bases from V and 0 bases from J, the junction contained 8 bases not matched to a gene. Germline CDR1 and CDR2: SEHNR and FQNEAQ (reference sequence). The CDR3 DNA is TGTGCCAGCACCCCTACAGGGGGAAGCTCTGGAAACACCATATATTTT. Translation: CASTPTGGSSGNTIYF.

The rearrangement uses TRBV28 and TRBJ1-1; D unclear. Looked up from germline, CDR1 is MDHEN and CDR2 is SYDVKM. The V end was cut by 1 base, the J end by 3 bases, with 3 bases between. This CDR3 is built from 12 residues. The CDR3 here is CASSLLYTEAFF. The CDR3 DNA is TGTGCCAGCAGTTTATTATACACTGAAGCTTTCTTT.